These T cell receptor beta chains were read from a single sample in a study of blood T cell repertoires in COVID-19. Assay: immunoSEQ multiplex PCR; the TCRdb copy retains only in-frame clones and omits some. Among tens of thousands of clones listed, roughly 88% were seen once. Material: peripheral blood. These receptors originate from a man in his fifties or sixties with acute or convalescent COVID-19. CDR3s include the opening cysteine and the closing phenylalanine or tryptophan. A D gene is named only where the DNA matches it firmly. Size is omitted from some rows. Given values are once, few, many or a class for expanded clones.

. . TRBJ2-7 TRBV28 TGTGCCAGCACAGACTCCTACGAGCAGTACTTC CASTDSYEQYF
. . TRBJ1-5 TRBV5-1 TGCGCCAGCAGTCCCTCTAACGGACGGGGGCAGCCCCAGCATTTT CASSPSNGRGQPQHF
. . TRBJ1-2 TRBV28 TGTGCCAGCAGCCCGCTCAGGGTCGGAGGCTACACCTTC CASSPLRVGGYTF
. . TRBJ1-4 TRBV27 TGTGCCAGCAGTTTGGGTCTGACAGCAACTAATGAAAAACTGTTTTTT CASSLGLTATNEKLFF
. TRBD2 TRBJ2-7 TRBV11-2 TGTGCCAGCAGCCTAAGGACTAGCGCGTACGAGCAGTACTTC CASSLRTSAYEQYF
few . TRBJ2-7 TRBV27 TGTGCCAGCAGTTCTCTCCGGGACAACAAAGCCTACGAGCAGTACTTC CASSSLRDNKAYEQYF
. . TRBJ1-1 TRBV28 TGTGCCAGCAGTTTATGGGGATTGACAGGGAACACTGAAGCTTTCTTT CASSLWGLTGNTEAFF
few . TRBJ1-2 TRBV3-1/TRBV3-2 TGTGCCAGCAGCCAAGAAGGGGCACGGGCAAACTATGGCTACACCTTC CASSQEGARANYGYTF
. TRBD2 TRBJ2-7 TRBV27 TGTGCCAGTTCCTCGGGAGGGCTTTCCTACGAGCAGTACTTC CASSSGGLSYEQYF
. TRBD2 TRBJ2-1 TRBV10-1 TGCGCCAGCAGTGTTACTAGCGGGACCTACAATGAGCAGTTCTTC CASSVTSGTYNEQFF
. TRBD2 TRBJ2-2 TRBV19 TGTGCCAGTGACCCGGGACTAGCATCCGGGGAGCTGTTTTTT CASDPGLASGELFF
few . TRBJ2-3 TRBV7-9 TGTGCCAGCAGGGGCTCGGTGGGGGCCTTGGATACGCAGTATTTT CASRGSVGALDTQYF
. TRBD1 TRBJ1-2 TRBV14 TGTGCCAGCAGTCCCCCCGGGACAGCCTATGGCTACACCTTC CASSPPGTAYGYTF
. TRBD1 TRBJ2-1 TRBV5-4 TGTGCCAGCGCCCAGACAGGGTTCTGGAATGAGCAGTTCTTC CASAQTGFWNEQFF
. . TRBJ1-2 TRBV4-1 TGCGCCAGCAGCCAAGATATCGGCGGAAACTATGGCTACACCTTC CASSQDIGGNYGYTF
once TRBD2 TRBJ2-7 TRBV5-1 TGCGCCAGCAGCTTTAATTACGGGAGGGTCGCGTCCTACGAGCAGTACTTC CASSFNYGRVASYEQYF
. TRBD2 TRBJ2-7 TRBV2 TGTGCCAGCAGGGCCATCCCGGGACTAGCGGGAGGATCCTACGAGCAGTACTTC CASRAIPGLAGGSYEQYF
once TRBD1 TRBJ2-5 TRBV19 TGTGCCAGTAGTCAATTTTTGGGACAGGGAACTAGGAGAGAGACCCAGTACTTC CASSQFLGQGTRRETQYF
. . TRBJ1-3 TRBV29-1 TGCAGCGCTGTAGTTAGCTCTGGAAACACCATATATTTT CSAVVSSGNTIYF
. TRBD2 TRBJ2-2 TRBV7-2 TGTGCCAGCAGCCTCGGGACTAGCGGGACCGGGGAGCTGTTTTTT CASSLGTSGTGELFF
. TRBD2 TRBJ2-3 TRBV18 TGTGCCAGCTCACCAAACCTAGCGGGAGCCACAGATACGCAGTATTTT CASSPNLAGATDTQYF
. TRBD1 TRBJ2-7 TRBV28 TGTGCCAGCAGAGCGGGACAGGGTACGCCTGAATTTGACTACGAGCAGTACTTC CASRAGQGTPEFDYEQYF
. . TRBJ2-7 TRBV3-1/TRBV3-2 TGTGCCAGCAGCAAAGAGGGGCGCCCCTACGAGCAGTACTTC CASSKEGRPYEQYF
. . TRBJ1-4 TRBV11-2 TGTGCCAGCAGCTCGGGGAACAGTGAAAAACTGTTTTTT CASSSGNSEKLFF
few . TRBJ2-2 TRBV3-1/TRBV3-2 TGTGCCAGCAGGACGGGACTTCTGTCTGGGGAGCTGTTTTTT CASRTGLLSGELFF
. . TRBJ1-4 TRBV2 TGTGCCAGCAGTGGTAACTTGGGGGGTATACTGTTTTTT CASSGNLGGILFF
. . TRBJ1-3 TRBV7-9 TGTGCCAGCAGCTTTCTCGGCCAGGGAAGTGGAAACACCATATATTTT CASSFLGQGSGNTIYF
. TRBD2 TRBJ2-5 TRBV19 TGTGCCAGTAGTGGACTAGCGGCGTACCAAGAGACCCAGTACTTC CASSGLAAYQETQYF
once . TRBJ2-3 TRBV28 TGTGCCAGCAGTTTGCTATTCGGTACGCAGTATTTT CASSLLFGTQYF